This T cell receptor (beta chain) is drawn from a study of cytomegalovirus exposure and HLA in healthy donors. Study-wide background: The 95 to 150 validation repertoires, a later analysis reported, used the same platform as the 666 first-cohort repertoires.

Sequencing used immunoSEQ multiplex PCR; TCRdb keeps in-frame clones, though not all of them. The data contain almost 75,000 clones, around four fifths of them seen just once; the ten biggest clones take up 2.5% to 3.5%. In germline, CDR1 is SGHVS, CDR2 FNYEAQ. V shed 6 bases and J 4 bases; nucleotides not matched to a gene: 12. The CDR3 consists of 16 residues. Worth noting for this clone: The antigen is unknown.

Overall study findings and caveats: Most observed TCR sequences were rare, whereas some public TCRs were detected in many donors. Cytomegalovirus association was assigned to about 150 TCR beta chains.

The sequence derives from a man between 25 and 39 years old in good health and CMV-seronegative. This rearrangement joins TRBV7-6 to TRBJ2-5; TRBD1 matches 9 bases. The sample taken for sequencing was PBMCs. Here the CDR3 reads CASSLTGQGAAETQYF. The DNA of the CDR3 is TGTGCCAGCAGTTTAACGGGACAGGGTGCGGCAGAGACCCAGTACTTC.